The clone carrying this TCR beta chain occurred a few times. Its antigen is unknown. Looked up from germline, CDR1 is MNHEY and CDR2 is SVGAGI. The CDR3 length is 13 residues. V was trimmed by 6 bases and J by 5 bases, leaving 13 bases between them. The sample comes from a study of beta chain features in type 1 diabetes. Study findings and constraints: When Type 1 diabetes patients were examined, their TCRB CDR3s proved moderately but significantly shorter in all four CD4+ subsets.

Of the isolated RNA, all was reverse transcribed, and so the sequenced material was expressed TCRB transcripts. The assay was immunoSEQ multiplex PCR, and TCRdb's table has in-frame clones only and misses some. Of under 300,000 clones in the sample, 14% were seen once. The TCR sequence derives from a man aged 25 to 40 with type 1 diabetes. The V call is TRBV6-5, the J call TRBJ1-2; TRBD1 is a possible D gene (6 bases). What was sequenced was naive CD4+ T cells from blood. The CDR3 DNA reads TGTGCCAGCAGCCGGGGGGCGGGGTATGGCTACACCTTC. Its protein product is CASSRGAGYGYTF.